This T cell receptor (beta chain) was recovered during a study of blood T cell repertoires in COVID-19 (dated by TCRdb to about 2020). As for the study more broadly: Samples from collaborators originated in the United States, Italy and Spain and spanned both the acute and convalescent phases of COVID-19. Sample metadata almost always included a de-identified subject ID, COVID-19 status, age in years and sex. A freely available public database, intended as a resource for researchers studying the immune response to SARS-CoV-2, is where the repertoires were released. The samples were drawn from the first 160 participants of the ongoing ImmuneRACE study and from over 950 subjects provided by 6 global collaborators. The prospective study material was composed of cDNA or gDNA derived from T cells, B-cell-depleted T cells, or PBMCs. Subjects who had been exposed to COVID-19, were actively infected with it, or had recovered from it provided the deeply sampled blood TCRbeta repertoires that made up the dataset. Where available, HLA class I and class II types were taken from metadata supplied by the sample provider and were not determined by assay-based typing. General conclusions and limits of the study: The quantity of clinical and demographic metadata differed by source and by participant and was supplied without curation.

Notes on this clone: Its antigen specificity is not known. The input lacks base qualities; no much larger clone sits a single base away.

Each collaborating institution followed its own protocols to collect whole blood in K2EDTA tubes. For TCRbeta analysis, collaborators shipped samples in one of three forms: frozen whole blood, isolated PBMCs, or DNA extracted from either of those sample types. The immunoSEQ Assay, a bias-controlled multiplex PCR, was used to amplify TCRbeta CDR3 regions from genomic DNA. The original methods were these. Within the assay, amplification of reference gene primers was used to estimate how many nucleated cells each sample contained. Sequence reads were collapsed and filtered to measure the absolute abundance of every unique TCRbeta CDR3 rearrangement. For each sample, productive Simpson clonality was calculated as the square root of Simpson's diversity index across productive rearrangements. Held by TCRdb, this immuneACCESS table contains in-frame sequences only and omits some clones. Under half of the omission traces to an unresolved V gene where checked; the cause of the rest is unknown. D and trimming were read from the DNA, whereas the V and J calls and clone size are those reported in that table. The sample table shows 130,000 to 150,000 clones, and 80% to 90% are seen once. 7% to 10% of the sample is in the top ten clones.

The receptor was isolated from a human donor with acute or convalescent COVID-19. The donor label of this sample is uncertain. Sequenced input: peripheral blood.

The CDR3 is CASTPLNTEAFF. The sequenced DNA is TGTGCCAGCACCCCATTGAACACTGAAGCTTTCTTT. In this chain, TRBV14 is recombined with TRBJ1-1, with no confident D gene call. The CDR3 contains 12 residues, cysteine and phenylalanine counted. Just CDR3 DNA is preserved here, 36 bases in frame from base 1. Cut back by 7 bases and 0 bases, the V and J ends lie 6 bases apart. The germline V gene provides CDR1 SGHDN and CDR2 FVKESK.